The entry below describes one T cell receptor (beta chain). In germline, CDR1 is SGHTA, CDR2 FQGNSA. The V end was cut by 1 base, the J end by 8 bases, with 8 bases between. This CDR3 spans 13 amino acids. Repertoires were generated with immunoSEQ multiplex PCR, while TCRdb's copy carries only in-frame clones and drops some. The data contain roughly 150,000 clones, 92% of them singletons. The sample belongs to a study of T cell responses to AZD1222 COVID-19 vaccine. The source of this sequence is an adult who received the AZD1222 COVID-19 vaccine. Sequencing was performed on peripheral blood, taken 28 days after the second AZD1222 dose. V is TRBV7-2 and J is TRBJ1-4; D call uncertain. DNA for the CDR3: TGTGCCAGCAGCTTAGATTTCGCGGAAAAACTGTTTTTT. Translation gives CASSLDFAEKLFF. Combining the CDR3 with reference TRBV7-2 and TRBJ1-4 gives the whole variable domain GAGVSQSPSNKVTEKGKDVELRCDPISGHTALYWYRQSLGQGLEFLIYFQGNSAPDKSGLPSDRFSAERTGGSVSTLTIQRTQQEDSAVYLCASSLDFAEKLFFGSGTQLSVL.